These T cell receptor beta chains were read from a single sample in a study of shared clonotypes between healthy human individuals. The assay was immunoSEQ multiplex PCR, and TCRdb's table has in-frame clones only and misses some. The sample carries roughly 500,000 clones, almost 80% recorded once. Sequences were obtained from PBMCs. Receptor source: a woman aged 40 to 50 in good health. Some clones in this sample may be carry-over from other donors' samples. Each CDR3 is given without its conserved first and last residue. Fields, in order: clone size, V gene, CDR3 protein. The size of a clone is reported for some rows only, either as once, few or many, or as a class for expanded clones.

NA | TRBV25-1 | ASSEYAQDVYGYT
NA | TRBV19 | ASSWGGYGYT
NA | TRBV7-2 | ASSLESGQHSGNTIY
few | TRBV5-6 | ASSLGQIRFTDTQY
NA | TRBV4-3 | ASSQAPLGANVLT
NA | TRBV18 | ASSPPSGGNEQF
NA | TRBV7-9 | ASSFDRGRNEQY
NA | TRBV5-1 | ASSLGDHTDTQY
once | TRBV4-1 | ASSQGTGALQETQY
NA | TRBV7-2 | ASSLAGSYYGYT